This entry describes one T cell receptor beta chain. The antigen is undetermined. This sample is part of a study of cytomegalovirus exposure and HLA in healthy donors. Findings of the study overall: Subsequent analysis of the 120 or so validation repertoires found a tendency for first-cohort TCR clusters to co-occur.

Looked up from germline, CDR1 is SGHNT and CDR2 is YYREEE (reference sequence). The CDR3 has 16 amino acids. The V end was cut by 4 bases, the J end by 1 base, with 17 bases between. Data came from immunoSEQ multiplex PCR; TCRdb stores just in-frame clones and leaves some out. Among 200,000 to 300,000 clones listed, more than 75% were seen once. The donors were in the approximately 130-subject validation cohort; that cohort was separate from the roughly 700-subject first cohort. This TCR derives from a man aged 18-30 years in good health and CMV-seronegative. This sequence joins TRBV5-4 and TRBJ1-1; D unclear. The sequencing input was PBMCs. The CDR3 reads CASSETDTHPNTEAFF. CDR3 DNA: TGTGCCAGCAGCGAAACAGATACCCACCCGAACACTGAAGCTTTCTTT.